Shown below are 13 T cell receptor beta chains from a single sample sequenced in a study of shared clonotypes between healthy human individuals. TCRdb's table, derived via immunoSEQ multiplex PCR, lists solely in-frame clones and lacks some. Found here are more than 400,000 clones, around 85% of them singletons; the top ten hold 12%. Sequencing used PBMCs. These TCRs come from a woman in her thirties or forties in good health. Some clones in this sample may be carry-over from other donors' samples.

This clone was recorded a few times. The gene calls are TRBV9 and TRBJ1-2; TRBD1 is a possible D gene (5 bases). The V end lost 4 bases, the J end lost 8 bases, and 15 bases lay between the germline ends. The CDR3 consists of 13 residues. Germline CDR1 reads SGDLS; CDR2 reads YYNGEE. CDR3 bases: TGTGCCAGCAGCCGGGACTCCCGTAAGGGCTACACCTTC. Amino acid sequence: CASSRDSRKGYTF.

This clone occurred many times. The sample contains more than one DNA sequence encoding this CDR3. The rearrangement joins TRBV6-1 to TRBJ2-5; 9 bases fit TRBD2. The CDR3 runs 14 residues. V shed 6 bases and J 5 bases; nucleotides not matched to a gene: 7. The germline V gene encodes CDR1 MNHNS and CDR2 SASEGT. The CDR3 sequence is CASRGAGGDETQYF. Written as DNA, the CDR3 is TGTGCCAGCAGGGGCGCGGGGGGGGACGAGACCCAGTACTTC.

This clone turned up a few times. This sequence joins TRBV19 and TRBJ1-1; tentatively, D is TRBD1 (6 bases). The germline CDR1 and CDR2 sequences are LNHDA and SQIVND (reference sequence). Trimming removed 4 bases at V and 1 base at J, with 13 bases between. The CDR3 has 15 amino acids. CDR3 residues: CASSTLGQTNTEAFF. CDR3 coding DNA: TGTGCCAGTAGTACCTTAGGACAGACGAACACTGAAGCTTTCTTT. The full variable domain, its missing parts supplied by reference TRBV19 and TRBJ1-1, is DGGITQSPKYLFRKEGQNVTLSCEQNLNHDAMYWYRQDPGQGLRLIYYSQIVNDFQKGDIAEGYSVSREKKESFPLTVTSAQKNPTAFYLCASSTLGQTNTEAFFGQGTRLTVV.

This clone occurred once. CDR3 DNA: TGTGCCAGCAGCTTGGCCGTCTCTAACTATGGCTACACCTTC. Its translation: CASSLAVSNYGYTF. J is TRBJ1-2 and V is TRBV5-5, with unresolved D. V dropped 0 bases and J dropped 0 bases, with 6 bases sitting between them. Germline V gene data show CDR1 as SGHKS and CDR2 as YYEKEE (reference sequence). CDR3 size: 14 residues. Supplemented by reference TRBV5-5 and TRBJ1-2, the full variable domain reads DAGVTQSPTHLIKTRGQQVTLRCSPISGHKSVSWYQQVLGQGPQFIFQYYEKEERGRGNFPDRFSARQFPNYSSELNVNALLLGDSALYLCASSLAVSNYGYTFGSGTRLTVV.

For this clone: A much more abundant neighbour one base away suggests this may be a read error. V is TRBV9 and J is TRBJ2-5, with a possible D match to TRBD1 (5 bases). Germline CDR1 is SGDLS and CDR2 is YYNGEE. CDR3 size: 15 residues. CDR3 sequence (DNA): TGTGACAGCAGCGTAGACGGGCTAGGGGAAGAGACCCAGTACTTC. Protein product: CDSSVDGLGEETQYF.

Concerning this clone itself: A far more abundant clone sits one base away, making this likely a read error. The genes are TRBV25-1 and TRBJ1-1; 9 bases map to TRBD1. The CDR3 runs 13 residues. From germline, CDR1 is MGHDK and CDR2 SYGVNS. V dropped 11 bases and J dropped 4; count of bases not matched to a gene: 8. Written as DNA, the CDR3 is TGTGCCGAACAGGGGGCGAGAAGCACTGAAGCTTTCTTT. This gives the protein CAEQGARSTEAFF.

The sample holds a few counts of this clone. This chain joins TRBV19 and TRBJ1-5; 9 positions agree with TRBD1. Germline trimming cut 4 bases from V and 6 bases from J; bases unmatched to any gene: 4. Germline CDR1 reads LNHDA; CDR2 reads SQIVND (reference sequence). This CDR3 comprises 14 residues. The chain's CDR3 is CASSTTGGGQPQHF. CDR3 nucleotide sequence: TGTGCCAGTAGTACCACAGGGGGCGGTCAGCCCCAGCATTTT.

Worth noting for this clone: It is likely a read error: a sequence one base away is far more abundant. Other DNA sequences from this sample encode an identical CDR3 as well. The V gene is TRBV29-1, the J gene TRBJ1-2; no clear D gene. Germline values: CDR1 SQVTM, CDR2 ANQGSEA. The CDR3 has 12 amino acids. Here the CDR3 reads CSVEDHNYCYTF. In nucleotides, the CDR3 is TGCAGCGTTGAAGACCATAACTATTGCTACACCTTC.

This rearrangement joins TRBV7-2 to TRBJ2-2; unclear D gene. Germline V CDR1 and CDR2: SGHTA, FQGNSA. The CDR3 is 13 amino acids. Trimming cost V 1 base and J 7 bases, with 7 bases left between them. The CDR3 DNA is TGTGCCAGCAGCTTAGGCTATTTCGGGGAGCTGTTTTTT. It is translated as CASSLGYFGELFF.

This clone was recorded only once. The V and J genes are TRBV6-6 and TRBJ1-1; D gene unclear. Germline V gene lookup returns CDR1 MNHNY and CDR2 SVGAGI (reference sequence). There are 13 residues in the CDR3. With 4 bases removed from V and 3 bases from J, the gap between germline ends came to 9 bases. The CDR3 DNA follows: TGTGCCAGCAGTTCAAGACGGCACACTGAAGCTTTCTTT. Translation gives CASSSRRHTEAFF.

For this clone: With only one base between it and a far larger clone, this is likely a read error. No conserved phenylalanine or tryptophan ends this CDR3, so it is likely a read error. V gene TRBV10-3 combines with J gene TRBJ1-3; possibly TRBD1 for D (6 bases). Germline V gene sequence: CDR1 ENHRY, CDR2 SYGVKD. Deletions cut 5 bases from V and 0 bases from J, with 20 bases between. The CDR3 is made up of 18 amino acids. The CDR3 nucleotides read TGTGCCATCAGTTCGACAGGTATCCCCAGATCCTCTGGAAACACCATATATTCT. Translated, it gives CAISSTGIPRSSGNTIYS.

This chain uses TRBV28 with TRBJ2-2; 7 positions match TRBD1. Germline V CDR1 and CDR2: MDHEN, SYDVKM. The junction had 13 bases not matched to a gene; V was cut back by 5 bases and J by 7 bases. This CDR3 region has 16 residues. DNA for the CDR3: TGTGCCAGCAGTCAGCCCCAACAGGGGTCCCACGGGGAGCTGTTTTTT. Protein sequence: CASSQPQQGSHGELFF.

V gene TRBV7-8 combines with J gene TRBJ2-5, with D possibly being TRBD1 (5 bases). Germline assignment: CDR1 SGHVS and CDR2 FQNEAQ. Trimming left V 3 bases short and J 2 bases short, with 7 bases between. This CDR3 is 13 amino acids long. CDR3 sequence (DNA): TGTGCCAGCAGCTTTTCAGGGCAAGAGACCCAGTACTTC. Protein product: CASSFSGQETQYF.